These 7 T cell receptor beta chains came from one sample sequenced in a study of cytomegalovirus exposure and HLA in healthy donors. The study ran its PCR with 60 Vbeta and 13 Jbeta primers. Clones were sequenced by immunoSEQ multiplex PCR, and TCRdb holds only the in-frame ones, with some missing. The sample shows under 200,000 clones, roughly 75% of them seen only once. The sample comprised PBMCs. The source of these receptors is a male donor in good health and CMV-seronegative.

This clone came up once. The chain has TRBV5-8 and TRBJ1-5; D call uncertain. The CDR3 contains 14 residues. V dropped 5 bases and J dropped 4 bases, with 13 bases sitting between them. Germline-derived CDR1 and CDR2 are SGHTS and YDEGEE. The CDR3 nucleotides read TGTGCCAGCAGTTCCGGAGGGAGGAATCAGCCCCAGCATTTT. Translating it yields CASSSGGRNQPQHF.

V gene TRBV20-1 combines with J gene TRBJ2-7; 7 bases line up with TRBD1. This CDR3 is built from 11 residues. CDR1 and CDR2 from the germline V gene are DFQATT and SNEGSKA (reference sequence). V lost 6 bases to trimming and J lost 2 bases; unmatched junction nucleotides: 1. CDR3 nucleotide sequence: TGCAGTGCGGGACAGCCCTACGAGCAGTACTTC. This encodes CSAGQPYEQYF.

The J gene is TRBJ1-6, the V gene TRBV2, with D possibly being TRBD1 (6 bases). Germline CDR1 is SNHLY and CDR2 is FYNNEI. V dropped 8 bases and J dropped 8 bases, with 13 bases sitting between them. The CDR3 sequence is 13 residues long. Here the CDR3 reads CASASRGDSPLHF. Written as DNA, the CDR3 is TGTGCCAGCGCCAGCAGGGGTGATTCACCCCTCCACTTT.

Notes on this clone: The same CDR3 arises from other DNA sequences in this sample as well. This chain links TRBV4-3 with TRBJ1-1; D gene ambiguous. CDR1 LGHNA and CDR2 YSLEER come from the germline V gene. V shed 0 bases and J shed 4 bases, with 6 bases lying between them. This CDR3 comprises 13 residues. CDR3 coding DNA: TGCGCCAGCAGCCAAGATCTGCGCACTGAAGCTTTCTTT. This encodes CASSQDLRTEAFF.

The V and J genes are TRBV5-1 and TRBJ2-3; a weak D match, TRBD2 (7 bases). Looked up from germline, CDR1 is SGHRS and CDR2 is YFSETQ. V was clipped by 0 bases and J by 4 bases, with 15 bases between them. The CDR3 loop spans 16 amino acids. The CDR3 bases are TGCGCCAGCAGCTTGGTATGGGGGGGGCCAGCAGATACGCAGTATTTT. It is translated as CASSLVWGGPADTQYF.

V usage is TRBV5-1 and J usage is TRBJ1-5; 10 nucleotides align to TRBD1. This CDR3 contains 16 residues. V was clipped by 1 base and J by 2 bases; unmatched bases: 3. Germline V gene data show CDR1 as SGHRS and CDR2 as YFSETQ. CDR3 amino acids: CASSLTGTGGNQPQHF. The CDR3 DNA follows: TGCGCCAGCAGCTTGACCGGGACAGGGGGCAATCAGCCCCAGCATTTT.

This clone has just a few counts. The chain is built from TRBV11-2 and TRBJ1-4; 9 bases are shared with TRBD1. The CDR3 covers 14 residues. J lost 8 bases, V lost 10 bases, and 11 bases had no gene match. Germline loops: CDR1 SGHAT, CDR2 FQNNGV. The CDR3 nucleotides read TGTGCCATCCTACGACTCGACAGGGGGGAAAAACTGTTTTTT. This sequence encodes CAILRLDRGEKLFF.